The sequence of this T cell receptor (beta chain) was determined in a study of T cell responses to AZD1222 COVID-19 vaccine. General study results and limits: Repertoires were collected only later (after the peak T cell response had occurred). Along spike, vaccine-associated CD4 TCRs were found throughout, with dominance at 160-218 and 743-854.

V was trimmed by 4 bases and J by 5 bases, leaving 15 bases between them. Germline CDR1 is SEHNR and CDR2 is FQNEAQ (reference sequence). CDR3 length: 15 residues. Sequencing was performed with immunoSEQ multiplex PCR; in TCRdb, only in-frame clones are kept and a portion is missing. The data show about 92,000 clones, just over 90% seen once. As for this clone: What it recognizes is unknown.

This chain uses TRBV7-9 with TRBJ2-1, with TRBD1 as a possible D gene (6 bases). The clonotype originates from an adult in good health. Sample: peripheral blood, taken on day 0 of AZD1222 vaccination. This chain's CDR3 is CASSSTGQLNNEQFF. The CDR3 DNA sequence: TGTGCCAGCAGCTCCACGGGACAACTTAACAATGAGCAGTTCTTC.